A selection of T cell receptor beta chains follows, all from one sample in a study of cytomegalovirus exposure and HLA in healthy donors. Only in-frame clones appear in the TCRdb table, and some are missing; sequencing was by immunoSEQ multiplex PCR. Counted here are about 140,000 clones, just under 90% occurring once; the ten biggest clones make up more than 4%. Sequenced sample: PBMCs. The receptors stem from a woman in her twenties or thirties in good health and CMV-seronegative. Each CDR3 is given with its conserved first and last residue. D genes are given only for firm matches. Size values are once, few and many counts, or a class for expanded clones, and some rows have none.

TRBV5-8	NA	TRBJ1-1	NA	TGTGCCAGCAGCTTGTGGGAGGGGCACACTGAAGCTTTCTTT	CASSLWEGHTEAFF
TRBV18	NA	TRBJ1-3	TRBD1	TGTGCCAGCTCCCCCACCGGGACAGGACCGAGCTCTGGAAACACCATATATTTT	CASSPTGTGPSSGNTIYF
TRBV6-6	NA	TRBJ2-1	NA	TGTGCCAGCAGGGAGACTAGGACCGAGCAGTTCTTC	CASRETRTEQFF
TRBV27	NA	TRBJ2-7	NA	TGTGCCAGCAGTTTGTGGGCGGGTTGGTACGAGCAGTACTTC	CASSLWAGWYEQYF
TRBV7-6	NA	TRBJ1-1	TRBD1	TGTGCCAGCAGCCCGGGACAGCGGATGATGAACACTGAAGCTTTCTTT	CASSPGQRMMNTEAFF
TRBV6-5	NA	TRBJ1-2	NA	TGTGCCAGCAGTTTCGACAGTAACTATGGCTACACCTTC	CASSFDSNYGYTF
TRBV4-3	NA	TRBJ1-4	NA	TGCGCCAGCAGCCAAGATTCCAGGGTTGTTCGAAAACTGTTTTTT	CASSQDSRVVRKLFF
TRBV2	NA	TRBJ2-2	NA	TGTGCCAGCAGTTTTACAGAGAACACCGGGGAGCTGTTTTTT	CASSFTENTGELFF
TRBV7-2	NA	TRBJ1-5	TRBD1	TGTGCCAGCAGCCCCAGGACAGGGTTTAGTAGCAATCAGCCCCAGCATTTT	CASSPRTGFSSNQPQHF
TRBV28	NA	TRBJ1-2	NA	TGTGCCAGCAGTCCGGACAGCCATGGCTACACCTTC	CASSPDSHGYTF
TRBV5-1	NA	TRBJ2-7	TRBD2	TGCGCCAGCAGCCCTGGGGACTACTACTACGAGCAGTACTTC	CASSPGDYYYEQYF
TRBV30	NA	TRBJ2-4	TRBD2	TGTGCCTGGTCGGGGGGTCCCCTAGCCAAAAACATTCAGTACTTC	CAWSGGPLAKNIQYF
TRBV10-3	NA	TRBJ2-7	NA	TGTGCCATCAGTCCATACGGCGGAGGCATTGCCTACGAGCAGTACTTC	CAISPYGGGIAYEQYF
TRBV5-1	few	TRBJ2-5	TRBD1	TGCGCCAGCAGCCCAGGACAGGGGGGCGGAGAGACCCAGTACTTC	CASSPGQGGGETQYF
TRBV6-6	NA	TRBJ2-5	TRBD2	TGTGCCAGCAGGCCGGGATTAGCGGGGGGGCGGGAGACCCAGTACTTC	CASRPGLAGGRETQYF
TRBV4-2	NA	TRBJ1-6	NA	TGTGCCAGCAGCCAAGGACTCGGCTATAATTCACCCCTCCACTTT	CASSQGLGYNSPLHF
TRBV7-2	NA	TRBJ2-3	TRBD2	TGTGCCAGCAGCTTTACGGGAACATTAGCGGGGCCCACAGATACGCAGTATTTT	CASSFTGTLAGPTDTQYF
TRBV9	NA	TRBJ1-1	NA	TGTGCCAGCAGCGTAGTTCCAGGGAACACTGAAGCTTTCTTT	CASSVVPGNTEAFF
TRBV27	NA	TRBJ2-3	NA	TGTGCCAGCAGTTTATATGCGGTGGGAGATACGCAGTATTTT	CASSLYAVGDTQYF
TRBV7-9	NA	TRBJ2-1	NA	TGTGCCAGCAGCTTAAGCACGGGTGAGCAGTTCTTC	CASSLSTGEQFF
TRBV7-8	NA	TRBJ1-6	NA	TGTGCCAGCAGCTTAGAGGGGATGTATAATTCACCCCTCCACTTT	CASSLEGMYNSPLHF
TRBV5-4	NA	TRBJ2-3	NA	TGTGCCAGCAGCTTGGCGGGAGTGAGGTCAGATACGCAGTATTTT	CASSLAGVRSDTQYF
TRBV6-6	NA	TRBJ1-1	NA	TGTGCCAGCGGAACAGTCGGGCTCAGGGCTGAAGCTTTCTTT	CASGTVGLRAEAFF
TRBV7-3	NA	TRBJ1-1	NA	TGTGCCAGCAGCCCACAGGGTCTGGCTGAAGCTTTCTTT	CASSPQGLAEAFF
TRBV9	once	TRBJ2-1	NA	TGTGCCAGCAGCCCCGTAGTGTGGTCCTACAATGAGCAGTTCTTC	CASSPVVWSYNEQFF
TRBV7-9	NA	TRBJ2-3	NA	TGTTCCAGCAGCCCAGGGATCGGCGAGGATCTGTATTTT	CSSSPGIGEDLYF
TRBV5-8	NA	TRBJ1-2	NA	TGTGCCAGCAGCCCTAACCCAGGGTATCGGGCCTATGGCTACACCTTC	CASSPNPGYRAYGYTF
TRBV9	NA	TRBJ1-1	NA	TGTGCCAGCAGCGTAGGGGCAGGGCGGAACACTGAAGCTTTCTTT	CASSVGAGRNTEAFF
TRBV5-5	once	TRBJ1-1	TRBD1	TGTGCCAGCAGCTTCACAGGGGAAGGAGAGGCTTTCTTT	CASSFTGEGEAFF
TRBV4-1	NA	TRBJ2-5	NA	TGCGCCAGCAGCGGAGGACTACAAGAGACCCAGTACTTC	CASSGGLQETQYF
TRBV5-4	NA	TRBJ2-5	NA	TGTGCCAGCAGCCGAGAGGGATCCCAGTACTTC	CASSREGSQYF
TRBV27	NA	TRBJ2-7	NA	TGTGCCAGCGGCTGGGGGGATTCCTACGAGCAGTACTTC	CASGWGDSYEQYF
TRBV7-9	NA	TRBJ2-4	NA	TGTGCCAGCAGCCCTGCAGGGTGGGACATTCAGTACTTC	CASSPAGWDIQYF
TRBV7-3	NA	TRBJ2-2	NA	TGTGCCAGCAGCTCATTACTAGGCGGGGAGCTGTTTTTT	CASSSLLGGELFF
TRBV7-2	NA	TRBJ2-2	TRBD1	TGTGCCAGCAGCCCCCTGGGGCAAGGGGGCCTGGCCGGGGAGCTGTTTTTT	CASSPLGQGGLAGELFF
TRBV18	NA	TRBJ2-7	NA	TGTGCCAGCTCAATCCCCCGGGGGGAGCAGTACTTC	CASSIPRGEQYF
TRBV29-1	few	TRBJ1-5	NA	TGCAGTTCTCCCAGGGAATTGGGTCAGCCCCAGCATTTT	CSSPRELGQPQHF
TRBV9	NA	TRBJ1-5	NA	TGTGCCAGCAGCCCCGTAGGAGATAGCAATCAGCCCCAGCATTTT	CASSPVGDSNQPQHF
TRBV18	NA	TRBJ2-5	NA	TGTGCCAGCTCACCACCGTCCCTCCAAGAGACCCAGTACTTC	CASSPPSLQETQYF
TRBV5-4	NA	TRBJ2-1	TRBD2	TGTGCCAGCAGCTTGGGGCTAGCGGGACCCCCCCCCAATGAGCAGTTCTTC	CASSLGLAGPPPNEQFF
TRBV7-9	NA	TRBJ1-2	NA	TGTGCCAGCGGCGCGCCAGGGGACTATGGCTACACCTTC	CASGAPGDYGYTF
TRBV10-3	NA	TRBJ2-3	NA	TGTGCCATCAGGGACAGGGAGGGAGATACGCAGTATTTT	CAIRDREGDTQYF
TRBV6-1	NA	TRBJ2-1	TRBD1	TGTGCCAGCAGCCGGGACAGGGGGCGGAATGAGCAGTTCTTC	CASSRDRGRNEQFF
TRBV7-9	NA	TRBJ2-1	NA	TGTGCCAGCAGCCCAAGCGGGTATGTGGGCAATGAGCAGTTCTTC	CASSPSGYVGNEQFF
TRBV28	NA	TRBJ2-2	NA	TGTGCCAGCAGTTTTCTTCGGGAGCTGTTTTTT	CASSFLRELFF
TRBV6-6	NA	TRBJ1-5	NA	TGTGCCAGCAGGTCTAACGGCGGTCAGCCCCAGCATTTT	CASRSNGGQPQHF
TRBV6-6	once	TRBJ1-2	NA	TGTGCCAGCAGTTCACAGGGAGACTATGGCTACACCTTC	CASSSQGDYGYTF
TRBV27	NA	TRBJ2-7	NA	TGTGCCAGCAGTTACAGGAGCTCCTACGAGCAGTACTTC	CASSYRSSYEQYF